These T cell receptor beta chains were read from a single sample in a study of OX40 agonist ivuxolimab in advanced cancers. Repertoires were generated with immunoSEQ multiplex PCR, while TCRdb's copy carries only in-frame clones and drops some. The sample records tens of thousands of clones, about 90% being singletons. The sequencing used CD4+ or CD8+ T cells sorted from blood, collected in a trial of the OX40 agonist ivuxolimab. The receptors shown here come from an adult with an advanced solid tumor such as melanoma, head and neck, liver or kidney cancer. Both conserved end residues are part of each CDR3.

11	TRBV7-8	CASSPQETQYF
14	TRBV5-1	CASSFDYTQETQYF
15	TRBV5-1	CASSLGPGTNYGYTF
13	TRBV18	CASSPNRRDTQYF
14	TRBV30	CAWRSDRGPSPLHF
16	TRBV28	CASSSSGTGSTDTQYF
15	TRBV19	CASREPGTSGYEQYF
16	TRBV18	CASSPRGGGRKGEQFF
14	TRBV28	CASSQRDYQETQYF
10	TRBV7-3	CASKGDEQYF